This T cell receptor (beta chain) was captured by sequencing in a study of blood T cell repertoires in COVID-19. This CDR3 is 13 amino acids long. V was clipped by 4 bases and J by 4 bases, with 12 bases between them. The germline CDR1 and CDR2 sequences are SQVTM and ANQGSEA. The data were produced by immunoSEQ multiplex PCR, yet TCRdb's version contains in-frame clones alone and is incomplete. This sample has 350,000 to 450,000 clones; around 87% occur once, and the top ten carry under 3%. The table lists this clone with many counts. This chain uses TRBV29-1 with TRBJ2-3, with unresolved D. Sequenced: peripheral blood. This clonotype originated in a human donor in a cohort sampled during active COVID-19. The CDR3 bases are TGCAGCGTTGTAATAGAGTCGGCAGATACGCAGTATTTT. Translation gives CSVVIESADTQYF.